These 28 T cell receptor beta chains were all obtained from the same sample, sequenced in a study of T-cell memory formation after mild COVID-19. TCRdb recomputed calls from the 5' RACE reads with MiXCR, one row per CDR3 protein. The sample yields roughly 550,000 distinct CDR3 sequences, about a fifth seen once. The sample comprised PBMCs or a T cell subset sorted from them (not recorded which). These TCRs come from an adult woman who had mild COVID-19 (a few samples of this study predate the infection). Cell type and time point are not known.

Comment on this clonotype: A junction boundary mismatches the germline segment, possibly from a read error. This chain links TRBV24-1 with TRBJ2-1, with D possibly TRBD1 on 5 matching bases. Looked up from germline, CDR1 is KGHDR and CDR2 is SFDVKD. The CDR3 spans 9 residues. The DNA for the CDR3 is TGTGCCACCAGTGCCCCACAGGCGTTC. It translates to CATSAPQAF.

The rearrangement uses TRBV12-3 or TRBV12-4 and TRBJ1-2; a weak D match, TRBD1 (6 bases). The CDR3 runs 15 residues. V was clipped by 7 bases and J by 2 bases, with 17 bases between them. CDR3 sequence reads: CASTRGPGTNYGYTF. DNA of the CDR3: TGTGCCAGCACCAGGGGCCCAGGTACGAACTATGGCTACACCTTC.

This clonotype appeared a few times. This chain's CDR3 is CASSRAGQETQYF. In DNA form, the CDR3 reads TGCGCCAGCAGCAGGGCAGGGCAAGAGACCCAGTACTTC. The chain combines TRBV5-1 with TRBJ2-5; possibly TRBD1 for D (5 bases). Germline CDR1 reads SGHRS; CDR2 reads YFSETQ. The CDR3 is made up of 13 amino acids. V was clipped by 4 bases and J by 2 bases, with 9 bases between them.

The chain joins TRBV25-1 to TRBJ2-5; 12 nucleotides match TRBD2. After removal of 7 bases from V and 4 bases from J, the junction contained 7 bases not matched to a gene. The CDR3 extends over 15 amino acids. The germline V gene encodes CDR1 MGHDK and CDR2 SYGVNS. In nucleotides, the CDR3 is TGTGCCAGCACCCCGACTAGCGGGGGTAGAGAGACCCAGTACTTC. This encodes CASTPTSGGRETQYF.

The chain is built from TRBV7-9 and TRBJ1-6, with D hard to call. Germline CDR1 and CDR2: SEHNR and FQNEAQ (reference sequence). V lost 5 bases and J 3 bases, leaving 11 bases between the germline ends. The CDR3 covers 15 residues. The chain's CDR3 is CASSLYTGYNSPLHF. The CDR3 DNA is TGTGCCAGCAGCCTATATACGGGCTATAATTCACCCCTCCACTTT.

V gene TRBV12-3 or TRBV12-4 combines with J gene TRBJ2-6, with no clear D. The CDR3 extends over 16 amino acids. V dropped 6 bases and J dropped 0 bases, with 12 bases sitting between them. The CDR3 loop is CASRTYPSSGANVLTF. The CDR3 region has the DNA TGTGCCAGCAGGACCTACCCCAGCTCTGGGGCCAACGTCCTGACTTTC.

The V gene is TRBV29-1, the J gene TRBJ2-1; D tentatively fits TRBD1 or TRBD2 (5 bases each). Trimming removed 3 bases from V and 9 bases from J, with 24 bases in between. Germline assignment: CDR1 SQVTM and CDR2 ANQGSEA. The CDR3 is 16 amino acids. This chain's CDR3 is CSVDGLAGDLKGEQFF. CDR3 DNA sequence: TGCAGCGTTGATGGGCTAGCCGGGGACCTGAAGGGTGAGCAGTTCTTC.

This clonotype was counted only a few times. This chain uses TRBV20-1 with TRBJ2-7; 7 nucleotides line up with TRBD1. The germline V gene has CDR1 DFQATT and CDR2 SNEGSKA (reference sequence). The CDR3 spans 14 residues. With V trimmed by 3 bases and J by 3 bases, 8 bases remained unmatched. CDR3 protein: CSASGTAIYYEQYF. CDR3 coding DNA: TGCAGTGCTAGTGGGACAGCGATCTACTACGAGCAGTACTTC.

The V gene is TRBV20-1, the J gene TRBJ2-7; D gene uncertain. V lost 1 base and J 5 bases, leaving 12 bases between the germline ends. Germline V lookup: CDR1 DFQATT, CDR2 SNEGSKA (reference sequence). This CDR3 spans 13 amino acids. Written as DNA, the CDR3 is TGCAGTGCTAGAGTCCCCGGGTACAACGAGCAGTACTTC. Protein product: CSARVPGYNEQYF.

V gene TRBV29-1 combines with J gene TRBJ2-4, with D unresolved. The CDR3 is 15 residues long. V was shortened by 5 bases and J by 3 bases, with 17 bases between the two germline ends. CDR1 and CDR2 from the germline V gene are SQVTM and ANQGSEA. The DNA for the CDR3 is TGCAGCGTTTTCACCTACAAGTCTGGCAAAAACATTCAGTACTTC. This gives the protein CSVFTYKSGKNIQYF.

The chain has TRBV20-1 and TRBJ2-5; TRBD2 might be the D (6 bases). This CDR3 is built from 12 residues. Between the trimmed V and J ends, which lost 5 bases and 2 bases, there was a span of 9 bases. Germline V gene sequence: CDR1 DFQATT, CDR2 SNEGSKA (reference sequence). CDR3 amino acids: CSAHGGQETQYF. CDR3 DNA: TGCAGTGCTCATGGGGGGCAAGAGACCCAGTACTTC.

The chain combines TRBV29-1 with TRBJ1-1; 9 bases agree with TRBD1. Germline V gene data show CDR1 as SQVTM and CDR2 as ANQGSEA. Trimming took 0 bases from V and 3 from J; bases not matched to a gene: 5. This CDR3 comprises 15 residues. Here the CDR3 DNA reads TGCAGCGTTGAAGATCTTGGACAGGGGTACACTGAAGCTTTCTTT. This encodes CSVEDLGQGYTEAFF.

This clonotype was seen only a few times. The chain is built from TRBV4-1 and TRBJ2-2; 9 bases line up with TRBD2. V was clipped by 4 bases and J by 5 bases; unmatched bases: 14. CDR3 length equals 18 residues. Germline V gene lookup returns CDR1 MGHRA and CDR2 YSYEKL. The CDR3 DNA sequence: TGCGCCAGCAGCCCAAGGGTCGCTAGCGGGGCGAGTACCGGGGAGCTGTTTTTT. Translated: CASSPRVASGASTGELFF.

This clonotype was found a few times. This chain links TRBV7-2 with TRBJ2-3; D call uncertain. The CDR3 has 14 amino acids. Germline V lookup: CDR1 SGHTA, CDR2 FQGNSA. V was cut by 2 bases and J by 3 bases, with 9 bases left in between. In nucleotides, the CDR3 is TGTGCCAGCAGCTTATATCTAGGAACAGATACGCAGTATTTT. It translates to CASSLYLGTDTQYF.

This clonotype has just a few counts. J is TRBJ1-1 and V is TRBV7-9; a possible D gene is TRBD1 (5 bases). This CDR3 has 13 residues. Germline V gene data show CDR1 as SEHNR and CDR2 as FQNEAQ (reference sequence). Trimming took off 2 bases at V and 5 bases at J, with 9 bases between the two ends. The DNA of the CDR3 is TGTGCCAGCAGCTTAATGGGGGAGACTGAAGCTTTCTTT. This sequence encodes CASSLMGETEAFF.

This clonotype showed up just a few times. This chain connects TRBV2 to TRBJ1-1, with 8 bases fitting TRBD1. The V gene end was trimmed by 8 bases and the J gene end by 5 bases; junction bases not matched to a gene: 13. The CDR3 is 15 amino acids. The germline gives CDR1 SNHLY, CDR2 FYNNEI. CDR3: CASLQDRVSRTEAFF. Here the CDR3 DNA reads TGTGCCAGCTTGCAGGACAGGGTCTCGCGGACTGAAGCTTTCTTT. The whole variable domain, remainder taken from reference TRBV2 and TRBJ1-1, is EPEVTQTPSHQVTQMGQEVILRCVPISNHLYFYWYRQILGQKVEFLVSFYNNEISEKSEIFDDQFSVERPDGSNFTLKIRSTKLEDSAMYFCASLQDRVSRTEAFFGQGTRLTVV.

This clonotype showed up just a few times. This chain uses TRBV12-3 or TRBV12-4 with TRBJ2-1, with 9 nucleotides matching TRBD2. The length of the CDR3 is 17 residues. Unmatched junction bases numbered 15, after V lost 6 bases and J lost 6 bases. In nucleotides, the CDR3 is TGTGCCAGCAGCCCTCTTAGCGGGGGCACGAGGATCAATGAGCAGTTCTTC. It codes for CASSPLSGGTRINEQFF.

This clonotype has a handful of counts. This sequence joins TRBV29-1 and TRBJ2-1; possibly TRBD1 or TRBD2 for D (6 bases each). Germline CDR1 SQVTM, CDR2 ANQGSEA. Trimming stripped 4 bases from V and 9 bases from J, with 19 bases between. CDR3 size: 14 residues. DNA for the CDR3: TGCAGCGTTGCCAGCGTGGGGGGCCAGGGTGAGCAGTTCTTC. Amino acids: CSVASVGGQGEQFF.

CDR3 sequence reads: CASNTDRGRAYEQYF. The CDR3 DNA reads as TGCGCCAGCAACACCGACAGGGGCAGGGCCTACGAGCAGTACTTC. The chain uses TRBV5-1 and TRBJ2-7; 8 bases map to TRBD1. With 6 bases clipped from V and 2 bases from J, the junction kept 10 bases outside the gene matches. The V gene's germline CDR1 is SGHRS and CDR2 YFSETQ. CDR3 length: 15 residues.

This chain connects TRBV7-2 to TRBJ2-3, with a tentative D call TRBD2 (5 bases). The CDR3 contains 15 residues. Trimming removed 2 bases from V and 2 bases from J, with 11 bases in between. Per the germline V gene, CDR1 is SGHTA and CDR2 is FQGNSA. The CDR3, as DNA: TGTGCCAGCAGCTTATCCGGGAACCCCACAGATACGCAGTATTTT. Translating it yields CASSLSGNPTDTQYF.

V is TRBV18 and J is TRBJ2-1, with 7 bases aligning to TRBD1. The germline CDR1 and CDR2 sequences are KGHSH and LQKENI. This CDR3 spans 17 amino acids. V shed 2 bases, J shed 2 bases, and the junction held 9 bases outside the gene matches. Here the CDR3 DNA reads TGTGCCAGCTCACCATGGCGACAGGGTTCAACCTACAATGAGCAGTTCTTC. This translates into CASSPWRQGSTYNEQFF. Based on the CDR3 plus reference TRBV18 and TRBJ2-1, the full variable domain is NAGVMQNPRHLVRRRGQEARLRCSPMKGHSHVYWYRQLPEEGLKFMVYLQKENIIDESGMPKERFSAEFPKEGPSILRIQQVVRGDSAAYFCASSPWRQGSTYNEQFFGPGTRLTVL.

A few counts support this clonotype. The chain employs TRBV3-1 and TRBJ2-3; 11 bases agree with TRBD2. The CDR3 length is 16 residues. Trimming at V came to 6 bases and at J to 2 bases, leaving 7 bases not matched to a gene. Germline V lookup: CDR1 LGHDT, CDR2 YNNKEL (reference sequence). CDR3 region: CASSRLAGHATDTQYF. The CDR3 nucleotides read TGTGCCAGCAGTCGACTAGCGGGACACGCCACAGATACGCAGTATTTT.

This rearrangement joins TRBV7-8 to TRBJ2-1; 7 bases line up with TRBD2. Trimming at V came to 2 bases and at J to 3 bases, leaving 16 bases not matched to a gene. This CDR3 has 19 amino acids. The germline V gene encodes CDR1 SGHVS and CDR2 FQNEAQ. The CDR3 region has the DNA TGTGCCAGCAGCTTAATCCCGGGGGGAGCGGGGTCTGACTACAATGAGCAGTTCTTC. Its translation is CASSLIPGGAGSDYNEQFF. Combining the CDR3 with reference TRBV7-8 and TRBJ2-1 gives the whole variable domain GAGVSQSPRYKVAKRGQDVALRCDPISGHVSLFWYQQALGQGPEFLTYFQNEAQLDKSGLPSDRFFAERPEGSVSTLKIQRTQQEDSAVYLCASSLIPGGAGSDYNEQFFGPGTRLTVL.

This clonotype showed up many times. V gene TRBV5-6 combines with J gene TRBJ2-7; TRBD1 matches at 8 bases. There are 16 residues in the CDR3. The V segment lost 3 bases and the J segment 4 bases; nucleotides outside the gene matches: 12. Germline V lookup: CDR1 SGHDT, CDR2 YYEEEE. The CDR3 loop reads CASSWGPLGQGYEQYF. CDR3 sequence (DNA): TGTGCCAGCAGCTGGGGTCCGTTAGGACAGGGATACGAGCAGTACTTC.

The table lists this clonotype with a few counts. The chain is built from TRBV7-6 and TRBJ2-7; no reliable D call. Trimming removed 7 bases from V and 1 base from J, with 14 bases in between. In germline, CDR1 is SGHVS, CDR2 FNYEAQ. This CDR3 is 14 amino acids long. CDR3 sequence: CASTVSSSSYEQYF. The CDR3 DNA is TGTGCCAGCACCGTTAGTAGCAGTTCCTACGAGCAGTACTTC.

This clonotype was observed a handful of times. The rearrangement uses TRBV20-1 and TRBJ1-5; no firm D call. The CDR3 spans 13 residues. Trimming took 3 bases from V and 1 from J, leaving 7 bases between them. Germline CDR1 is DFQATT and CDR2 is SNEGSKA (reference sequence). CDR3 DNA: TGCAGTGCTAGGAGACGGAGCAATCAGCCCCAGCATTTT. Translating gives CSARRRSNQPQHF.

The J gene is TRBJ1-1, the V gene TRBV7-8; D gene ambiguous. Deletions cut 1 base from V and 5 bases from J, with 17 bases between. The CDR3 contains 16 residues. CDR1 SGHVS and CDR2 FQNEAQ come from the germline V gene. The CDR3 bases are TGTGCCAGCAGCTTAGAAACGGTGCCCGTTGCGACTGAAGCTTTCTTT. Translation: CASSLETVPVATEAFF.

For the CDR3, the DNA is TGTGCCAGCAGCGTAGGGGTGGAGACCCAGTACTTC. Amino acid sequence: CASSVGVETQYF. The rearrangement joins TRBV7-9 to TRBJ2-5; tentatively, D is TRBD1 (5 bases). Germline CDR1 and CDR2: SEHNR and FQNEAQ (reference sequence). V was clipped by 5 bases and J by 5 bases, with 9 bases between them. The CDR3 is 12 amino acids.